This T cell receptor (beta chain) was sequenced during a study of blood T cell repertoires in COVID-19. Generated by immunoSEQ multiplex PCR, the TCRdb table keeps only in-frame clones and is missing some. This sample has about 150,000 clones; roughly 85% occur once, and the top ten carry roughly 1.9%. Germline CDR1 reads KGHSH; CDR2 reads LQKENI. V was shortened by 3 bases and J by 7 bases, with 15 bases between the two germline ends. The CDR3 is made up of 15 amino acids. This clone has more than one count but fewer than ten. The TCR sequence derives from an elderly woman with acute or convalescent COVID-19. Input material: peripheral blood. This chain uses TRBV18 with TRBJ1-4; possible D gene TRBD1, 6 bases. The CDR3 loop is CASSPSGTPGEKLFF. The DNA of the CDR3 is TGTGCCAGCTCACCTTCCGGGACACCGGGTGAAAAACTGTTTTTT.